The rows below give T cell receptor beta chains drawn from one sample of a study of technical replicates of blood from a few donors. Sequencing used immunoSEQ multiplex PCR; TCRdb keeps in-frame clones, though not all of them. The sample includes roughly 68,000 clones, around nine tenths of them seen just once. The sequenced material came from T cells isolated from PBMCs. These receptor sequences come from a human donor in good health. Each CDR3 is given with its conserved first and last residue. Fields, in order: D gene, CDR3 length, V gene, J gene, CDR3 protein, CDR3 DNA. D genes are given only for firm matches.

TRBD1,14,TRBV5-4,TRBJ2-2,CASSLSRGPGELFF,TGTGCCAGCAGCTTATCCAGGGGGCCCGGGGAGCTGTTTTTT
NA,11,TRBV29-1,TRBJ2-5,CSVDRAETQYF,TGCAGCGTTGACAGGGCGGAGACCCAGTACTTC
TRBD1,13,TRBV28,TRBJ1-1,CASTRQGETEAFF,TGTGCCAGCACCCGACAGGGTGAGACTGAAGCTTTCTTT
NA,13,TRBV27,TRBJ2-7,CASSWAQNYEQYF,TGTGCCAGCAGTTGGGCACAGAACTACGAGCAGTACTTC
TRBD1,15,TRBV28,TRBJ2-1,CASSLPGQVYNEQFF,TGTGCCAGCAGTTTACCGGGACAGGTCTACAATGAGCAGTTCTTC
TRBD2,13,TRBV11-1,TRBJ2-7,CASSIAGGYEQYF,TGTGCCAGCAGCATAGCGGGAGGCTACGAGCAGTACTTC
TRBD2,18,TRBV29-1,TRBJ2-1,CSASGLAGGFSSYNEQFF,TGCAGCGCCTCGGGACTAGCGGGAGGTTTTAGCTCCTACAATGAGCAGTTCTTC
TRBD1,14,TRBV5-1,TRBJ2-1,CASTWDRAYNEQFF,TGCGCCAGCACGTGGGACAGGGCCTACAATGAGCAGTTCTTC
TRBD1,14,TRBV4-1,TRBJ1-4,CASSPQGEEEKLFF,TGCGCCAGCAGCCCACAGGGGGAGGAGGAAAAACTGTTTTTT
TRBD2,15,TRBV4-1,TRBJ2-7,CASSKRAGGTYEQYF,TGCGCCAGCAGCAAGCGCGCGGGAGGTACCTACGAGCAGTACTTC
TRBD2,17,TRBV9,TRBJ2-1,CASSSPDGTSVYNEQFF,TGTGCCAGCAGCTCCCCCGACGGGACTAGCGTGTACAATGAGCAGTTCTTC
TRBD1,16,TRBV14,TRBJ2-6,CASSPFRGSGANVLTF,TGTGCCAGCAGTCCATTCAGGGGGTCTGGGGCCAACGTCCTGACTTTC
TRBD1,15,TRBV5-1,TRBJ2-1,CASSLEGQDWDEQFF,TGCGCCAGCAGCTTGGAGGGACAGGATTGGGATGAGCAGTTCTTC
TRBD1,14,TRBV19,TRBJ1-5,CASSTIQGTQPQHF,TGTGCCAGTAGTACGATACAGGGGACCCAGCCCCAGCATTTT
TRBD1,14,TRBV7-3,TRBJ1-2,CASSPGGDRASKTF,TGTGCCAGCAGCCCCGGGGGGGACAGGGCTTCTAAGACCTTC
NA,15,TRBV4-3,TRBJ2-7,CASSQDVYRTYEQYF,TGCGCCAGCAGCCAAGATGTTTACAGAACCTACGAGCAGTACTTC
TRBD2,16,TRBV18,TRBJ2-3,CASSPPGLAGTDTQYF,TGTGCCAGCTCACCACCGGGACTAGCAGGCACAGATACGCAGTATTTT
NA,15,TRBV7-3,TRBJ2-1,CASSSGLSSYNEQFF,TGTGCCAGCAGCTCGGGACTCAGCTCCTACAATGAGCAGTTCTTC
TRBD1,18,TRBV18,TRBJ2-3,CASSPNPGTGGKADTQYF,TGTGCCAGCTCACCTAATCCGGGGACAGGGGGGAAAGCAGATACGCAGTATTTT
NA,16,TRBV28,TRBJ2-2,CASSLATVTNTGELFF,TGTGCCAGCAGTTTGGCGACTGTAACGAACACCGGGGAGCTGTTTTTT
NA,14,TRBV7-9,TRBJ1-2,CASSYLQDNYGYTF,TGTGCCAGCAGCTACCTACAGGATAACTATGGCTACACCTTC
TRBD1,16,TRBV27,TRBJ2-7,CASSLTLGQGDYEQYF,TGTGCCAGCAGTTTGACCTTAGGACAGGGGGACTACGAGCAGTACTTC
TRBD2,14,TRBV7-2,TRBJ2-7,CASSKPGLAYEQYF,TGTGCCAGCAGCAAACCGGGACTAGCCTACGAGCAGTACTTC
NA,13,TRBV2,TRBJ2-7,CASTRSPTYEQYF,TGTGCCAGCACACGGTCCCCAACCTACGAGCAGTACTTC
NA,14,TRBV29-1,TRBJ1-2,CSVWAGKENYGYTF,TGCAGCGTGTGGGCAGGGAAGGAGAACTATGGCTACACCTTC
NA,15,TRBV21-1,TRBJ1-5,CASSSNGQGGQPQHF,TGTGCCAGCAGCAGTAATGGACAGGGAGGTCAGCCCCAGCATTTT
NA,15,TRBV4-3,TRBJ2-7,CASSQSILATNEQYF,TGCGCCAGCAGCCAAAGTATCCTAGCGACGAACGAGCAGTACTTC
NA,13,TRBV30,TRBJ1-5,CAWSESTGQPQHF,TGTGCCTGGAGCGAGAGTACTGGTCAGCCCCAGCATTTT